This T cell receptor (beta chain) originates from a study of T-cell reconstitution after alpha-beta-depleted transplantation in children. This clonotype was seen a few times. During its preparation, the TCRbeta library received unique molecular identifiers. TCRdb itself ran the PCR reads through MiXCR, one entry per CDR3 protein. Here the sample spans 900,000 or so distinct CDR3 sequences, less than 20% being singletons. Trimming removed 5 bases at V and 9 bases at J, with 17 bases between. Germline loops: CDR1 SQVTM, CDR2 ANQGSEA. This CDR3 contains 13 residues. Specimen: PBMCs, mostly from graft donor cells, collected 360 days after TCRalphabeta/CD19-depleted stem cell transplant. The J gene is TRBJ1-5, the V gene TRBV29-1; the D is unclear. The clonotype comes from a male patient younger than 18 who had a stem cell transplant for acute lymphoblastic leukemia, so the T cells may come from the graft donor. CDR3 sequence (DNA): TGCAGCGTTCAGGTCTCATGGCGGCGGCCCCAGCATTTT. It codes for CSVQVSWRRPQHF.